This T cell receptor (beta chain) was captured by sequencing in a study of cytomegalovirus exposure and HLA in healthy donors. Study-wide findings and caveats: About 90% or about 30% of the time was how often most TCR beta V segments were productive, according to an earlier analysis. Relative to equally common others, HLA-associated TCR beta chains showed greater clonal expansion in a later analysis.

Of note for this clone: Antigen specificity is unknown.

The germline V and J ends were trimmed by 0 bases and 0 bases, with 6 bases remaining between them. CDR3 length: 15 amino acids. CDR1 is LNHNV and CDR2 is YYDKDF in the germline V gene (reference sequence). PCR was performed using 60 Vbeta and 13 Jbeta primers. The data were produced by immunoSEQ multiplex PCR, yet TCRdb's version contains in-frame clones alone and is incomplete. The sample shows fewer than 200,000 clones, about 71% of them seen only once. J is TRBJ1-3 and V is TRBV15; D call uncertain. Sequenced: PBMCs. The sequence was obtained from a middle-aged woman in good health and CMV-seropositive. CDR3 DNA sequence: TGTGCCACCAGCAGAGATGCGCACTCTGGAAACACCATATATTTT. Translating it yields CATSRDAHSGNTIYF.